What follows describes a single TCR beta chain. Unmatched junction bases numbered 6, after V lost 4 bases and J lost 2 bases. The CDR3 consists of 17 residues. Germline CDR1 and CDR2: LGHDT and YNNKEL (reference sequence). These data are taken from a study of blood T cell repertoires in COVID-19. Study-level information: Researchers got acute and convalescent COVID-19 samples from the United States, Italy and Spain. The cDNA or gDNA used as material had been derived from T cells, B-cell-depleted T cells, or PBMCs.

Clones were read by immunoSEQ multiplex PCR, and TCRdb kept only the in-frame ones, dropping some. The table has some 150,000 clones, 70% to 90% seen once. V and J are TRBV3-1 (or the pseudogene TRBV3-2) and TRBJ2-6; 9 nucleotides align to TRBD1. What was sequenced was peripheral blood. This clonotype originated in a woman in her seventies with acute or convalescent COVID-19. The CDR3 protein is CASSRIRQGAGANVLTF. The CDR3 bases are TGTGCCAGCAGCCGGATCCGACAGGGGGCTGGGGCCAACGTCCTGACTTTC.